A single sample gave rise to the 8 T cell receptor beta chains below, sequenced in a study of blood T cell repertoires in COVID-19. Repertoires were generated with immunoSEQ multiplex PCR, while TCRdb's copy carries only in-frame clones and drops some. Here the sample spans approximately 300,000 clones, roughly nine tenths being singletons. The sequencing input was PBMCs or T cells enriched from blood (not recorded which). Receptors were obtained from a woman aged 25-40 years who had recovered from COVID-19.

The rearrangement links TRBV7-9 to TRBJ2-7; 15 bases are a match to TRBD2. The length of the CDR3 is 15 residues. V was pared by 6 bases and J by 2 bases, with 2 bases of the junction left unmatched. Germline V CDR1 and CDR2: SEHNR, FQNEAQ (reference sequence). The CDR3 DNA follows: TGTGCCAGCAGGTGGACTAGCGGGGGGGCCTACGAGCAGTACTTC. Translating it yields CASRWTSGGAYEQYF.

V usage is TRBV4-2 and J usage is TRBJ2-5, with 8 bases that match TRBD2. J was trimmed by 4 bases and V by 1 base; bases with no gene match: 5. This CDR3 has 15 amino acids. Germline CDR1 reads LGHNA; CDR2 reads YNFKEQ. CDR3 amino acids: CASSQGSGGPETQYF. Written as DNA, the CDR3 is TGTGCCAGCAGCCAAGGATCGGGGGGGCCAGAGACCCAGTACTTC.

J is TRBJ2-7 and V is TRBV7-9, with D perhaps matching TRBD2 (7 bases). The CDR3 contains 13 residues. CDR1 is SEHNR, CDR2 FQNEAQ, per germline (reference sequence). With 6 bases removed from V and 2 bases from J, the gap between germline ends came to 11 bases. This chain's CDR3 is CASRGGEPYEQYF. The CDR3 DNA reads TGTGCCAGCAGAGGGGGGGAACCCTACGAGCAGTACTTC.

The chain joins TRBV3-1 (or the pseudogene TRBV3-2) to TRBJ2-7; TRBD1 aligns across 8 bases. Germline-derived CDR1 and CDR2 are LGHDT and YNNKEL (reference sequence). The CDR3 has 14 residues. V shed 2 bases, J shed 3 bases, and the junction held 3 bases outside the gene matches. CDR3 loop: CASSQRQGNYEQYF. CDR3 DNA: TGTGCCAGCAGCCAAAGACAGGGGAACTACGAGCAGTACTTC.

The V gene is TRBV28, the J gene TRBJ2-5; D uncertain. The CDR3 extends over 15 amino acids. V dropped 7 bases and J dropped 1 base, with 16 bases sitting between them. CDR1 is MDHEN and CDR2 is SYDVKM in the germline V gene. DNA for the CDR3: TGTGCCAGCACCCTTGGGTTGGGCAGCCAAGAGACCCAGTACTTC. This gives the protein CASTLGLGSQETQYF.

V gene TRBV9 combines with J gene TRBJ1-2; D possibly corresponds to TRBD1 (5 bases). The germline V and J ends were trimmed by 4 bases and 6 bases, with 19 bases remaining between them. The CDR3 has 15 residues. The germline CDR1 and CDR2 sequences are SGDLS and YYNGEE. The CDR3 is CASSRWGDLIDGYTF. CDR3 in DNA: TGTGCCAGCAGCCGCTGGGGGGATCTGATAGATGGCTACACCTTC. The entire variable domain, with the rest obtained from reference TRBV9 and TRBJ1-2, is as follows: DSGVTQTPKHLITATGQRVTLRCSPRSGDLSVYWYQQSLDQGLQFLIQYYNGEERAKGNILERFSAQQFPDLHSELNLSSLELGDSALYFCASSRWGDLIDGYTFGSGTRLTVV.

The chain recombines TRBV5-4 with TRBJ2-1; 9 bases are shared with TRBD2. The CDR3 sequence is 15 residues long. After removal of 4 bases from V and 5 bases from J, the junction contained 7 bases not matched to a gene. Looked up from germline, CDR1 is SGHNT and CDR2 is YYREEE (reference sequence). The CDR3, as DNA: TGTGCCAGCAGCGCCGGGACTAGCCGCAACAATGAGCAGTTCTTC. Its translation is CASSAGTSRNNEQFF. The full variable domain, completed using reference TRBV5-4 and TRBJ2-1, is ETGVTQSPTHLIKTRGQQVTLRCSSQSGHNTVSWYQQALGQGPQFIFQYYREEENGRGNFPPRFSGLQFPNYSSELNVNALELDDSALYLCASSAGTSRNNEQFFGPGTRLTVL.

The chain has TRBV29-1 and TRBJ1-2, with no clear D. The germline V gene encodes CDR1 SQVTM and CDR2 ANQGSEA. There are 12 residues in the CDR3. V lost 3 bases, J lost 8 bases, and 13 bases lay in between. The CDR3 DNA reads as TGCAGCGTTGAGAGGCCCGATGGGGGCTACACCTTC. Protein: CSVERPDGGYTF.